Shown below are 10 T cell receptor beta chains from a single sample sequenced in a study of early T cells in non-severe SARS-CoV-2 infection. TCRdb reprocessed the 5' RACE reads with MiXCR, giving one entry per CDR3 protein. The table has 81,000 or so distinct CDR3 sequences, over 9.5% seen once. The material sequenced was whole blood. These receptors all stem from an adult who was a healthcare worker with PCR-confirmed SARS-CoV-2 infection or an uninfected control (not recorded which).

The V and J genes are TRBV29-1 and TRBJ2-7, with a tentative D call TRBD1 (5 bases). The V end was cut by 3 bases, the J end by 2 bases, with 20 bases between. The germline V gene has CDR1 SQVTM and CDR2 ANQGSEA. This CDR3 is built from 16 residues. Here the CDR3 reads CSVDLGPGNAAYEQYF. The CDR3 DNA follows: TGCAGCGTTGATTTGGGGCCAGGGAACGCCGCCTACGAGCAGTACTTC.

J is TRBJ2-7 and V is TRBV2; D gene uncertain. Per germline, CDR1 SNHLY and CDR2 FYNNEI. The CDR3 contains 12 residues. With 7 bases removed from V and 5 bases from J, the gap between germline ends came to 12 bases. The CDR3 sequence: CASKADRHEQYF. CDR3 nucleotide sequence: TGTGCCAGCAAGGCGGACCGCCACGAGCAGTACTTC. Full variable domain (outside the CDR3, taken from reference TRBV2 and TRBJ2-7): EPEVTQTPSHQVTQMGQEVILRCVPISNHLYFYWYRQILGQKVEFLVSFYNNEISEKSEIFDDQFSVERPDGSNFTLKIRSTKLEDSAMYFCASKADRHEQYFGPGTRLTVT.

This clonotype came up many times. This chain links TRBV5-1 with TRBJ1-1; D uncertain. Germline CDR1 is SGHRS and CDR2 is YFSETQ. Trimming shortened V by 4 bases and J by 10 bases, and 17 bases separated the two germline ends. The CDR3 runs 13 residues. The CDR3 DNA reads as TGCGCCAGCAGCGACGGAGCGGGGAGCCCAGCTTTCTTT. Encoded protein: CASSDGAGSPAFF.

This clonotype was counted at least ten times. The rearrangement joins TRBV18 to TRBJ1-1; D is undetermined. Trimming took 4 bases from V and 1 from J, leaving 10 bases between them. The CDR3 has 14 amino acids. Germline assignment: CDR1 KGHSH and CDR2 LQKENI. The CDR3 sequence is CASSQATGNTEAFF. Written as DNA, the CDR3 is TGTGCCAGCTCACAGGCTACGGGGAACACTGAAGCTTTCTTT.

V is TRBV7-7 and J is TRBJ1-1; tentatively, D is TRBD1 (5 bases). This CDR3 is built from 13 residues. CDR1 and CDR2 (germline): SSHAT, FNYEAQ (reference sequence). The V gene lost 6 bases and the J gene lost 2 bases, with 10 bases spanning the gap. For the CDR3, the DNA is TGTGCCAGCAGGTCCCAGGGAAACACTGAAGCTTTCTTT. It is translated as CASRSQGNTEAFF.

In this sample, this clonotype turned up a few times. The CDR3 protein is CASSPSGYEQYF. The CDR3 coding sequence is TGTGCCAGCAGTCCCTCAGGGTACGAGCAGTACTTC. This chain links TRBV12-3 or TRBV12-4 with TRBJ2-7, with D perhaps matching TRBD1 (5 bases). This CDR3 is built from 12 residues. V dropped 5 bases and J dropped 4 bases, with 9 bases sitting between them.

This clonotype has a handful of counts. V is TRBV7-2 and J is TRBJ1-3, with 7 bases matching TRBD1. The ends lost 5 bases at V and 5 bases at J; junction bases unmatched: 6. The CDR3 has 14 amino acids. Germline loops: CDR1 SGHTA, CDR2 FQGNSA. As DNA, the CDR3 is TGTGCCAGCAGCCTGGACAGGCAAAGAAACACCATATATTTT. Amino acid sequence: CASSLDRQRNTIYF.

In this sample, this clonotype turned up a few times. The chain carries TRBV27 and TRBJ1-5; TRBD1 is a possible D gene (5 bases). The V end was cut by 2 bases, the J end by 6 bases, with 17 bases between. CDR1 MNHEY and CDR2 SMNVEV come from the germline V gene (reference sequence). There are 16 residues in the CDR3. The CDR3 region has the DNA TGTGCCAGCAGTTTAGGGGGGAGCATACTGGGTCAGCCCCAGCATTTT. This codes for CASSLGGSILGQPQHF.

Ten or more counts support this clonotype. Here the CDR3 reads CASSSRGSGSSYTDTQYF. The CDR3 nucleotides read TGTGCCAGCAGTTCCCGGGGTAGCGGGAGCTCCTACACAGATACGCAGTATTTT. The genes are TRBV27 and TRBJ2-3; the match to TRBD2 covers 9 bases. Germline V gene lookup returns CDR1 MNHEY and CDR2 SMNVEV (reference sequence). Losses at the gene ends were 4 bases for V and 2 bases for J; bases not matched to a gene: 13. CDR3 length equals 18 residues.

V usage is TRBV6-1 and J usage is TRBJ1-5, with 9 bases fitting TRBD1. J was trimmed by 5 bases and V by 6 bases; bases with no gene match: 8. Germline CDR1 MNHNS, CDR2 SASEGT. This CDR3 region has 15 residues. CDR3 sequence reads: CASSAGQGIDQPQHF. The DNA for the CDR3 is TGTGCCAGCAGCGCGGGACAGGGTATTGATCAGCCCCAGCATTTT.